This TCR beta chain was identified in a study of STAT5B mutations in CD4+ large granular lymphocyte leukemia. The method was immunoSEQ multiplex PCR; TCRdb's version includes in-frame clones alone and lacks a portion of them. The sample carries about 32,000 clones, 71% recorded once. CDR1 and CDR2 from the germline V gene are SGHTA and FQGNSA. There are 15 residues in the CDR3. The J segment lost 0 bases and the V segment lost 7 bases, leaving 6 bases of the junction unmatched. The study's findings and limits: Without putative leukemic clones, patient CD4-sorted repertoires remained more clonal than healthy CD4+ repertoires. TRBV06-family usage was enriched in top patient clones (8/27) versus controls (2/35).

On this clone itself: Its antigen is not known.

The receptor was isolated from a human donor in good health. The rearrangement uses TRBV7-2 and TRBJ2-3; 8 bases align to TRBD1. The sample was CD4+ T cells from blood buffy coats. The CDR3 bases are TGTGCCAGCACCGCAGGGGGCCTTAGCACAGATACGCAGTATTTT. Residues: CASTAGGLSTDTQYF.